These T cell receptor beta chains were read from a single sample in a study of regulatory T cells in long-lasting Graves disease. MiXCR, applied by TCRdb to the multiplex PCR reads, yields one record per CDR3 protein. The sample records 350,000 to 400,000 distinct CDR3 sequences, around 15% being singletons. The sample was also reused in another study, on T cells in Graves' hyperthyroidism and ophthalmopathy.

The sequencing used peripheral blood mononuclear cells (PBMCs), collected at new diagnosis, from a patient treated with antithyroid drugs. These receptors were taken from a woman aged 18-29 years with Graves disease. Both conserved end residues are part of each CDR3. The D gene is left open where the match is weak. Clone size, where shown, is once, few, many, or a class for clones that have expanded.

clone size	D gene	CDR3 length	V gene	J gene	CDR3 DNA	CDR3 protein
few	NA	13	TRBV27	TRBJ1-1	TGTGCCAGCCGGTCCGGGGGGAACACTGAAGCTTTCTTT	CASRSGGNTEAFF
few	NA	17	TRBV19	TRBJ2-7	TGTGCCAGTAGTCACGCCCAAGGCAGGGGGGAGTTTTACGAGCAGTACTTC	CASSHAQGRGEFYEQYF
many	TRBD1	17	TRBV28	TRBJ1-5	TGTGCCAGCAGTCCCTGGACAGGGCGTAAGCGCAATCAGCCCCAGCATTTT	CASSPWTGRKRNQPQHF
few	NA	15	TRBV9	TRBJ2-5	TGTGCCAGCCATCACGGACCATCGCTGGCGGAGACCCAGTACTTC	CASHHGPSLAETQYF
NA	TRBD2	16	TRBV5-1	TRBJ2-1	TGCGCCAGCAGCTTCGGGACTAGCGGGACCGACAATGAGCAGTTCTTC	CASSFGTSGTDNEQFF
NA	NA	16	TRBV5-1	TRBJ2-5	TGCGCCAGCAGCGGATACGGGACAGCCGGGAGAGAGACCCAGTACTTC	CASSGYGTAGRETQYF
many	TRBD1	14	TRBV12-3/TRBV12-4	TRBJ1-2	TGTGCCAGCAGTACGGACAGGGCATCCTATGGCTACACCTTC	CASSTDRASYGYTF
many	NA	14	TRBV27	TRBJ1-2	TGTGCCAGCAGTTTAGGCGGCGGGGACTATGGCTACACCTTC	CASSLGGGDYGYTF
many	NA	15	TRBV20-1	TRBJ1-6	TGCAGTGCTAGAGATAACAGGCAGGCTGATTCACCCCTCCACTTT	CSARDNRQADSPLHF
NA	TRBD2	16	TRBV5-1	TRBJ2-1	TGCGCCAGCAGCTCGGGTTGGACTAGCGTAAAGAATGAGCAGTTCTTC	CASSSGWTSVKNEQFF
many	TRBD1	13	TRBV12-3/TRBV12-4	TRBJ1-1	TGTGCCAGCAGCCCACAGGGGGCCACTGAAGCTTTCTTT	CASSPQGATEAFF
many	NA	15	TRBV11-3	TRBJ2-7	TGTGCCAGCAGCTTAGAGGGCAGGGGGGACTACGAGCAGTACTTC	CASSLEGRGDYEQYF
few	NA	13	TRBV14	TRBJ2-2	TGTGCCAGCAGCCCCCTCCTGACCGGGGAGCTGTTTTTT	CASSPLLTGELFF
many	NA	15	TRBV2	TRBJ2-2	TGTGCCAGCAGTGTTGGACTCGAGAACACCGGGGAGCTGTTTTTT	CASSVGLENTGELFF
NA	TRBD2	16	TRBV30	TRBJ2-3	TGTGCCTGGAGTGTACTAGCGGGCCAATCAGGAGATACGCAGTATTTT	CAWSVLAGQSGDTQYF
many	NA	13	TRBV6-1	TRBJ1-2	TGTGCCAGCAACGCGGGGATGTGGGCTGGCTACACCTTC	CASNAGMWAGYTF
many	NA	13	TRBV11-2	TRBJ2-7	TGTGCCAGCAGCTTACTCCCGGCCTACGAGCAGTACTTC	CASSLLPAYEQYF
few	NA	14	TRBV7-9	TRBJ2-5	TGTGCCAGCGGAGGCGCGGCGATACAAGAGACCCAGTACTTC	CASGGAAIQETQYF
many	NA	15	TRBV5-1	TRBJ2-3	TGCGCCAGCAGCTTGAATACCCAGGGCACAGATACGCAGTATTTT	CASSLNTQGTDTQYF
many	NA	15	TRBV2	TRBJ1-5	TGTGCCAGCAGTGACGGTAGCAGGGAGGGCCAGCCCCAGCATTTT	CASSDGSREGQPQHF
many	NA	16	TRBV11-2	TRBJ2-5	TGTGCCAGCAGCTTAAGGAAGAGGCAGGGCCTAGAGACCCAGTACTTC	CASSLRKRQGLETQYF
many	NA	12	TRBV11-2	TRBJ2-7	TGTGCCAGCAGCTGGAATGACTACGAGCAGTACTTC	CASSWNDYEQYF
NA	TRBD1	17	TRBV5-4	TRBJ2-5	TGTGCCAGCAGCCGAATTAGCTCCGGGACAGGGCAAGAGACCCAGTACTTC	CASSRISSGTGQETQYF
many	TRBD1	17	TRBV20-1	TRBJ1-1	TGCAGTGCTAGAGTTTACAGGGGGGACGACTGGGACACTGAAGCTTTCTTT	CSARVYRGDDWDTEAFF
many	NA	14	TRBV18	TRBJ1-4	TGTGCCAGCTCACCACCGGGACAAGCAGAAAAACTGTTTTTT	CASSPPGQAEKLFF
NA	TRBD2	19	TRBV7-3	TRBJ2-1	TGTGCCAGCAGCCCCGGAACTCCTCTAGCGGGGGTAGGATACAATGAGCAGTTCTTC	CASSPGTPLAGVGYNEQFF
many	NA	15	TRBV29-1	TRBJ1-2	TGCAGCGTTGAAGGAAGTAGGACAGTAAACTATGGCTACACCTTC	CSVEGSRTVNYGYTF
many	NA	13	TRBV29-1	TRBJ1-1	TGCAGCGTTGAGGCTCAGCTGAACACTGAAGCTTTCTTT	CSVEAQLNTEAFF
NA	NA	14	TRBV7-2	TRBJ2-7	TGTGCCAGCAGCTCCCCCCCGACGGGATTTGGGCAGTACTTC	CASSSPPTGFGQYF
few	NA	15	TRBV6-1	TRBJ1-2	TGTGCCAGCAGTGAAGGAGGGGCCCTTAACTATGGCTACACCTTC	CASSEGGALNYGYTF
many	NA	14	TRBV12-3/TRBV12-4	TRBJ2-5	TGTGCCAGCAGTTTCGTAGGGCCCGGAGGGACCCAGTACTTC	CASSFVGPGGTQYF
NA	TRBD2	15	TRBV19	TRBJ2-1	TGTGCCAGTAGTATAGTAGCGGGGGGGAATTTTGAGCAGTTCTTC	CASSIVAGGNFEQFF
few	NA	15	TRBV20-1	TRBJ1-6	TGCAGTGCAGAGGGGACGGCCTCCTATAATTCACCCCTCCACTTT	CSAEGTASYNSPLHF
NA	NA	12	TRBV7-9	TRBJ1-6	TGTGCCAGCAGCGCAGGGGATTCACCCCTCCACTTT	CASSAGDSPLHF
many	NA	14	TRBV9	TRBJ2-1	TGTGCCAGCAGCGTAGACGGAGGGTACAATGAGCAGTTCTTC	CASSVDGGYNEQFF